This T cell receptor (beta chain) comes out of a study of CD8+ T cells in alopecia areata. Regarding this clone: What it recognizes is unknown.

Once RNA had been extracted, it was reverse transcribed into cDNA to act as the sequencing template. TCRdb keeps only in-frame clones here, not all; method: immunoSEQ multiplex PCR. In the table there are 98,000 or so clones, approximately 60% of which are singletons. Germline V gene data show CDR1 as SGHDT and CDR2 as YYEEEE. The CDR3 covers 14 residues. V dropped 0 bases and J dropped 4 bases, with 9 bases sitting between them. It was from PBMCs that CD4+ and CD8+ T cells were sorted. The study, taken as a whole, reports: Scalp samples also contribute reads from the resident alphabeta T cells found in normal skin. Especially in alopecia totalis/universalis, lesional scalp showed greater clonality than normal scalp did. Patients shared TCRs less clearly than mice did, possibly owing to HLA.

Specimen: CD8+ T cells sorted from blood. The source is a human donor in good health. The rearrangement links TRBV5-6 to TRBJ2-3; D uncertain. CDR3 nucleotides: TGTGCCAGCAGCTTGGGCCGGCAGCCAGATACGCAGTATTTT. It yields the protein CASSLGRQPDTQYF.